There are many counts of the clone carrying this TCR beta chain. Antigen unknown. The sequence runs out 3 residues before the end of the CDR3; the remainder is reconstructed from the germline J gene. These data come from a study of T cell clonality in common variable immunodeficiency. Broader study findings: Fewer TCRbeta clones were shared among CVID subjects than controls.

Libraries were prepared by immunoSEQ multiplex PCR; TCRdb keeps only in-frame clonotypes and omits some of them. There are tens of thousands of clones in the sample, none observed a single time. Patients and controls were mostly of Caucasian heritage. The V end lost 6 bases, the J end lost 2 bases, and 13 bases lay between the germline ends. The CDR3 contains 13 residues. CDR1 and CDR2 (germline): DFQATT, SNEGSKA (reference sequence). Sequencing input: peripheral blood mononuclear cells. This clonotype was sampled from a person aged 18 to 70 in good health. The rearrangement links TRBV20-1 to TRBJ1-2, with D maybe TRBD1 (6 bases). The CDR3 DNA, read in part, is TGCAGTGCCATGGCAGGGGTCAACTATGGC. It specifies CSAMAGVNYG. From start to end, the CDR3 is CSAMAGVNYGYTF.